The 6 T cell receptor beta chains presented below share a single source sample, sequenced in a study of PD-1 blockade in classical Hodgkin lymphoma. Autologous stem cell transplantation was followed by relapse in every patient, and brentuximab vedotin exposure varied. Assay used: immunoSEQ multiplex PCR; TCRdb lists only in-frame clones, some missing. Of fewer than 65,000 clones listed, around 90% were seen once; the top ten hold more than 7.5%. The sequencing here drew on peripheral blood mononuclear cells (PBMCs), taken at baseline. The receptors shown here come from a human donor with classical Hodgkin lymphoma.

This clone was seen a few times. The chain uses TRBV10-3 and TRBJ2-5; D is uncertain. Germline V lookup: CDR1 ENHRY, CDR2 SYGVKD. The V gene lost 4 bases and the J gene lost 1 base, with 7 bases spanning the gap. The CDR3 loop spans 13 amino acids. CDR3 loop: CAISGIAQETQYF. In DNA form, the CDR3 reads TGTGCCATCAGTGGGATTGCCCAAGAGACCCAGTACTTC.

The V call is TRBV28, the J call TRBJ2-3, with a possible D match to TRBD2 (6 bases). Germline V gene data show CDR1 as MDHEN and CDR2 as SYDVKM. V lost 7 bases, J lost 0 bases, and 11 bases lay in between. This CDR3 is 14 amino acids long. The CDR3: CASNGGGSTDTQYF. Here the CDR3 DNA reads TGTGCCAGCAATGGCGGAGGGAGCACAGATACGCAGTATTTT.

The chain employs TRBV28 and TRBJ1-1, with D perhaps matching TRBD1 (5 bases). The germline CDR1 and CDR2 sequences are MDHEN and SYDVKM. V lost 6 bases to trimming and J lost 0 bases, with 23 bases between them. The CDR3 sequence is 18 residues long. The CDR3 region has the DNA TGTGCCAGCAGCAAATCCGGGGCCGGTGCGTTTATGAACACTGAAGCTTTCTTT. This encodes CASSKSGAGAFMNTEAFF.

The chain uses TRBV29-1 and TRBJ2-5; 7 bases map to TRBD2. J was trimmed by 5 bases and V by 6 bases; bases with no gene match: 18. This CDR3 has 16 amino acids. Looked up from germline, CDR1 is SQVTM and CDR2 is ANQGSEA. The CDR3 reads CSVDRGEWSGLETQYF. The CDR3 DNA reads TGCAGCGTCGACCGGGGGGAGTGGTCGGGTTTGGAGACCCAGTACTTC.

J is TRBJ2-5 and V is TRBV5-6, with 10 bases matching TRBD2. Losses at the gene ends were 0 bases for V and 6 bases for J; bases not matched to a gene: 5. Germline values: CDR1 SGHDT, CDR2 YYEEEE. CDR3 length: 15 amino acids. CDR3 sequence reads: CASSLESAGGQTQYF. The DNA for the CDR3 is TGTGCCAGCAGCTTGGAGTCAGCGGGAGGGCAGACCCAGTACTTC.

The CDR3 loop reads CASRVTSGMLGEQYF. Written as DNA, the CDR3 is TGTGCCAGCAGGGTGACTAGCGGGATGCTGGGTGAGCAGTACTTC. The chain is built from TRBV6-1 and TRBJ2-7; TRBD2 matches 11 bases. V lost 6 bases and J lost 7; bases outside the gene matches: 11. This CDR3 contains 15 residues. Germline CDR1 is MNHNS and CDR2 is SASEGT.